The rows below give T cell receptor beta chains drawn from one sample of a study of blood T cell repertoires in COVID-19. Method: immunoSEQ multiplex PCR; TCRdb's copy keeps in-frame clones and lacks some. This table holds fewer than 150,000 clones, roughly 80% found once. Sequences were obtained from peripheral blood. These receptors all come from a man aged 50 or older with acute or convalescent COVID-19. The CDR3 runs from the conserved cysteine through the conserved F or W. D genes are given only for firm matches.

v_gene	j_gene	d_gene	CDR3aa	CDR3nt
TRBV12-3/TRBV12-4	TRBJ1-5	.	CASSSILWQPQHF	TGTGCCAGCAGTTCTATATTGTGGCAGCCCCAGCATTTT
TRBV27	TRBJ1-6	.	CASSLQFNSPLHF	TGTGCCAGCAGTTTACAATTTAATTCACCCCTCCACTTT
TRBV19	TRBJ1-1	.	CASSIDPVGGELGTEAFF	TGTGCCAGTAGTATAGATCCAGTTGGGGGCGAGTTAGGAACTGAAGCTTTCTTT
TRBV9	TRBJ1-1	.	CASSVEGRSGSTEAFF	TGTGCCAGCAGCGTAGAGGGCAGGTCGGGGAGCACTGAAGCTTTCTTT
TRBV20-1	TRBJ2-5	.	CSASYPLVETQYF	TGCAGTGCTAGTTACCCGTTAGTGGAGACCCAGTACTTC
TRBV7-8	TRBJ1-3	TRBD1	CASSADRGLGKAPGNTIYF	TGTGCCAGCAGCGCCGACAGGGGGCTTGGCAAGGCCCCTGGAAACACCATATATTTT
TRBV6-5	TRBJ1-1	.	CASSSRQSHTEAFF	TGTGCCAGCAGTTCCCGACAGTCTCACACTGAAGCTTTCTTT
TRBV11-2	TRBJ2-1	TRBD1	CASSFDRDRGYNEQFF	TGTGCCAGCAGCTTTGACCGGGACAGGGGCTACAATGAGCAGTTCTTC
TRBV14	TRBJ1-2	.	CASSQEWGGDFANYGYTF	TGTGCCAGCAGCCAAGAATGGGGAGGGGACTTCGCTAACTATGGCTACACCTTC
TRBV5-1	TRBJ1-4	TRBD1	CASSFGDRVTNEKLFF	TGCGCCAGCAGCTTCGGGGACAGGGTAACTAATGAAAAACTGTTTTTT
TRBV10-3	TRBJ1-3	.	CAISDGGGNTIYF	TGTGCCATCAGTGACGGAGGAGGAAACACCATATATTTT
TRBV27	TRBJ1-4	TRBD1	CASRDRGRGEGEKLFF	TGTGCCAGCAGGGACAGGGGGCGCGGGGAGGGTGAAAAACTGTTTTTT
TRBV4-1	TRBJ2-1	TRBD2	CASTRTSGSHNEQFF	TGCGCCAGCACCCGCACTAGCGGGAGCCACAATGAGCAGTTCTTC
TRBV3-1/TRBV3-2	TRBJ1-2	.	CASSQDPGSYGYTF	TGTGCCAGCAGCCAAGACCCCGGGAGCTATGGCTACACCTTC
TRBV5-4	TRBJ1-6	TRBD1	CASSPGGQGVSPLHF	TGTGCCAGCAGCCCCGGTGGACAGGGGGTTTCACCCCTCCACTTT
TRBV6-1	TRBJ1-5	.	CASSEGDWTRQPQHF	TGTGCCAGCAGTGAAGGGGACTGGACTAGGCAGCCCCAGCATTTT